One and the same sample provided the 15 T cell receptor beta chains below, sequenced in a study of T cell clonotyping in hematopoietic cell transplantation. This table comes from immunoSEQ multiplex PCR, and its TCRdb copy is limited to in-frame clones, with some not included. The repertoire holds roughly 5,300 clones, with roughly 81% as singletons. Time point specified: recipient sample about 28 days before transplant, after cytoreduction. The sample here was peripheral blood mononuclear cells, taken before stem cell transplant. These receptors came from a man aged 55 to 70 with acute myeloid leukemia. Some clones in this sample may be carry-over from other donors' samples.

The chain recombines TRBV10-2 with TRBJ1-5, with 9 positions matching TRBD1. The CDR3 sequence is 14 residues long. The ends lost 9 bases at V and 4 bases at J; junction bases unmatched: 7. Germline lookup yields CDR1 WSHSY and CDR2 SAAADI. In nucleotides, the CDR3 is TGCGCCAGTACACAGGGGGCTCGGAATCAGCCCCAGCATTTT. Protein: CASTQGARNQPQHF.

The chain has TRBV5-1 and TRBJ2-7, with TRBD1 as a possible D gene (6 bases). Germline assignment: CDR1 SGHRS and CDR2 YFSETQ. CDR3 size: 15 residues. The V gene lost 4 bases and the J gene lost 2 bases, with 16 bases spanning the gap. CDR3 nucleotide sequence: TGCGCCAGCAGCACCGGGACACCTGGCACCTACGAGCAGTACTTC. Protein: CASSTGTPGTYEQYF.

The chain combines TRBV15 with TRBJ2-3; 10 bases map to TRBD2. The J segment lost 3 bases and the V segment lost 0 bases, leaving 9 bases of the junction unmatched. Germline V CDR1 and CDR2: LNHNV, YYDKDF (reference sequence). The CDR3 contains 18 residues. The CDR3 DNA is TGTGCCACCAGCAGAGATAGGGCTAGCGGGGGAAGGACAGATACGCAGTATTTT. Residues: CATSRDRASGGRTDTQYF. The whole variable domain, remainder taken from reference TRBV15 and TRBJ2-3, is DAMVIQNPRYQVTQFGKPVTLSCSQTLNHNVMYWYQQKSSQAPKLLFHYYDKDFNNEADTPDNFQSRRPNTSFCFLDIRSPGLGDTAMYLCATSRDRASGGRTDTQYFGPGTRLTVL.

This clone showed up just once. V and J are TRBV9 and TRBJ2-7; no clear D gene. CDR3 length equals 14 residues. Trimming cost V 0 bases and J 4 bases, with 11 bases left between them. From germline, CDR1 is SGDLS and CDR2 YYNGEE. CDR3 DNA sequence: TGTGCCAGCAGCGTAGATCACGGAAAATACGAGCAGTACTTC. Protein sequence: CASSVDHGKYEQYF. Using reference TRBV9 and TRBJ2-7 for the parts outside the CDR3, the full variable domain is DSGVTQTPKHLITATGQRVTLRCSPRSGDLSVYWYQQSLDQGLQFLIQYYNGEERAKGNILERFSAQQFPDLHSELNLSSLELGDSALYFCASSVDHGKYEQYFGPGTRLTVT.

The rearrangement uses TRBV19 and TRBJ2-3; D is perhaps TRBD1 (5 bases). This CDR3 is 14 amino acids long. Trimming removed 2 bases at V and 0 bases at J, with 6 bases between. Germline V gene lookup returns CDR1 LNHDA and CDR2 SQIVND (reference sequence). The CDR3 DNA reads as TGTGCCAGTAGTATAAGGGGTAGCACAGATACGCAGTATTTT. Its protein product is CASSIRGSTDTQYF.

The V and J genes are TRBV14 and TRBJ2-5, with D perhaps assigned TRBD1 or TRBD2 (5 bases each). The CDR3 covers 15 residues. Per the germline V gene, CDR1 is SGHDN and CDR2 is FVKESK. V lost 0 bases and J 4 bases, leaving 12 bases between the germline ends. CDR3 protein: CASSQDSRGSETQYF. The CDR3, as DNA: TGTGCCAGCAGCCAAGATTCGAGGGGCTCAGAGACCCAGTACTTC.

This clone was seen only once. The J gene is TRBJ1-4, the V gene TRBV27, with D unresolved. Deletions cut 3 bases from V and 3 bases from J, with 11 bases between. Germline V gene data show CDR1 as MNHEY and CDR2 as SMNVEV (reference sequence). The CDR3 has 15 residues. The CDR3 nucleotides read TGTGCCAGCAGTTTCCTATCAAGATCTAATGAAAAACTGTTTTTT. It is translated as CASSFLSRSNEKLFF.

The chain carries TRBV18 and TRBJ2-1; 11 nucleotides agree with TRBD2. Germline values: CDR1 KGHSH, CDR2 LQKENI. The CDR3 covers 15 residues. V shed 7 bases, J shed 7 bases, and the junction held 9 bases outside the gene matches. Here the CDR3 DNA reads TGTGCCAGCTTCACGACCTCTAGCGGGAGGAATGAGCAGTTCTTC. As protein: CASFTTSSGRNEQFF.

V gene TRBV4-1 combines with J gene TRBJ1-4, with D unclear. The germline CDR1 and CDR2 sequences are MGHRA and YSYEKL. The CDR3 length is 15 residues. V gave up 5 bases and J gave up 4 bases, with 14 bases separating them. The CDR3 DNA is TGCGCCAGCAGCTATACTCCCGGAGGTAATGAAAAACTGTTTTTT. Protein sequence: CASSYTPGGNEKLFF.

This chain connects TRBV2 to TRBJ1-5, with 8 bases lining up with TRBD1. V trimming: 3 bases; J trimming: 4 bases; junction bases outside the gene matches: 8. CDR3 length: 16 amino acids. CDR1 SNHLY and CDR2 FYNNEI come from the germline V gene. CDR3 residues: CASSEAPGGRNQPQHF. As DNA, the CDR3 is TGTGCCAGCAGTGAGGCTCCAGGGGGCAGGAATCAGCCCCAGCATTTT.

In its sample, this clone was seen a few times. V is TRBV29-1 and J is TRBJ1-5, with 7 positions matching TRBD1. The germline gives CDR1 SQVTM, CDR2 ANQGSEA. CDR3 length: 12 residues. Losses at the gene ends were 6 bases for V and 6 bases for J; bases not matched to a gene: 5. The CDR3 nucleotides are TGCAGCGTCCGACAGGGAGGTCAGCCCCAGCATTTT. It yields the protein CSVRQGGQPQHF. The complete variable domain, with remaining parts taken from reference TRBV29-1 and TRBJ1-5, reads SAVISQKPSRDICQRGTSLTIQCQVDSQVTMMFWYRQQPGQSLTLIATANQGSEATYESGFVIDKFPISRPNLTFSTLTVSNMSPEDSSIYLCSVRQGGQPQHFGDGTRLSIL.

This clone was counted between two and nine times. The V gene is TRBV27, the J gene TRBJ2-7, with 14 bases matching TRBD2. The CDR3 totals 16 residues. The ends lost 6 bases at V and 6 bases at J; junction bases unmatched: 10. The germline V gene has CDR1 MNHEY and CDR2 SMNVEV (reference sequence). CDR3 nucleotide sequence: TGTGCCAGCAGAACCGGGACTAGCGGGAGTATTGTCGAGCAGTACTTC. This sequence encodes CASRTGTSGSIVEQYF.

This clone was found once. This rearrangement joins TRBV7-9 to TRBJ2-3; possibly TRBD2 for D (5 bases). The V gene's germline CDR1 is SEHNR and CDR2 FQNEAQ (reference sequence). Trimming took 2 bases from V and 3 from J, leaving 12 bases between them. The CDR3 contains 15 residues. CDR3 in amino acids: CASSLTRLATDTQYF. The CDR3 DNA reads TGTGCCAGCAGCTTAACTAGATTAGCTACAGATACGCAGTATTTT.

This chain links TRBV6-4 with TRBJ2-2; no reliable D call. This CDR3 is 16 amino acids long. Germline values: CDR1 MRHNA, CDR2 SNTAGT. V shed 0 bases and J shed 5 bases, with 13 bases lying between them. The CDR3 DNA reads as TGTGCCAGCAGTGACTCGACCCTAGGGTGGACCGGGGAGCTGTTTTTT. It specifies CASSDSTLGWTGELFF.

CDR3 in DNA: TGTGCCAGCAGCCCTCTACCCGGGACTCGGAACACCGGGGAGCTGTTTTTT. It encodes CASSPLPGTRNTGELFF. V usage is TRBV5-4 and J usage is TRBJ2-2, with D tentatively TRBD2 (6 bases). V lost 4 bases, J lost 1 base, and 17 bases lay in between. Germline CDR1 reads SGHNT; CDR2 reads YYREEE (reference sequence). There are 17 residues in the CDR3.